These 25 T cell receptor beta chains were sequenced from one sample in a study of shared clonotypes between healthy human individuals. Naivety among CD8 cells was defined by CD45RO negativity and positive CCR7 selection, thereby excluding terminally differentiated effector memory CD45RA+ cells. The table came from immunoSEQ multiplex PCR; TCRdb's copy has only in-frame clones and leaves some out. The sample consists of hundreds of thousands of clones, about 92% of them appearing once. Sequencing was performed on naive CD8+ T cells sorted from blood. The source is a man aged 25-45 years in good health.

This chain links TRBV13 with TRBJ2-7; no reliable D call. The CDR3 runs to 11 residues. Trimming pared 1 base from V and 6 bases from J, leaving 4 bases between. CDR1 and CDR2 from the germline V gene are PRHDT and FYEKMQ (reference sequence). CDR3 protein: CASSLVGEQYF. DNA for the CDR3: TGTGCCAGCAGCTTAGTTGGCGAGCAGTACTTC.

V usage is TRBV7-6 and J usage is TRBJ2-7, with a weak D call TRBD1 (5 bases). Germline CDR1 SGHVS, CDR2 FNYEAQ. This CDR3 contains 13 residues. The V gene lost 5 bases and the J gene lost 3 bases, with 11 bases spanning the gap. The CDR3 spells CASSLSQGYEQYF. The DNA for the CDR3 is TGTGCCAGCAGCCTCTCCCAGGGCTACGAGCAGTACTTC.

The rearrangement links TRBV27 to TRBJ2-7; maybe TRBD2 (6 bases). V was trimmed by 10 bases and J by 4 bases, leaving 17 bases between them. Germline V gene data show CDR1 as MNHEY and CDR2 as SMNVEV (reference sequence). The CDR3 spans 13 residues. CDR3 sequence: CATKSGDRYEQYF. CDR3 nucleotides: TGTGCCACCAAGTCGGGGGATCGGTACGAGCAGTACTTC.

V and J are TRBV10-2 and TRBJ2-1, with D unresolved. V dropped 6 bases and J dropped 8 bases, with 11 bases sitting between them. In germline, CDR1 is WSHSY, CDR2 SAAADI. The CDR3 extends over 12 amino acids. The CDR3 sequence is CASRLLDYEQFF. CDR3 DNA sequence: TGCGCCAGCAGGTTGCTCGACTATGAGCAGTTCTTC.

This clone has only one observation. The CDR3 spells CASSSWGEAYEQYF. The DNA of the CDR3 is TGTGCCAGCAGCAGCTGGGGGGAAGCCTACGAGCAGTACTTC. The chain uses TRBV5-4 and TRBJ2-7; TRBD2 might be the D (6 bases). The V and J ends lost 4 bases and 2 bases respectively, with 13 bases between them. Germline assignment: CDR1 SGHNT and CDR2 YYREEE (reference sequence). This CDR3 region has 14 residues.

The rearrangement links TRBV19 to TRBJ2-1, with D perhaps matching TRBD2 (6 bases). Trimming left V 3 bases short and J 2 bases short, with 11 bases between. This CDR3 has 15 amino acids. CDR1 and CDR2 from the germline V gene are LNHDA and SQIVND (reference sequence). The CDR3 spells CASSIWTTPYNEQFF. CDR3 DNA: TGTGCCAGTAGTATTTGGACTACGCCCTACAATGAGCAGTTCTTC.

The chain recombines TRBV2 with TRBJ2-7, with D maybe TRBD2 (5 bases). The V gene lost 10 bases and the J gene lost 2 bases, with 15 bases spanning the gap. This CDR3 is built from 13 residues. Germline V gives CDR1 SNHLY, CDR2 FYNNEI. CDR3 sequence reads: CAIQVAGAYEQYF. The CDR3 nucleotides are TGTGCCATCCAGGTGGCGGGTGCCTACGAGCAGTACTTC.

V and J are TRBV19 and TRBJ2-7, with 9 bases identical to TRBD2. The CDR3 contains 15 residues. The ends lost 3 bases at V and 3 bases at J; junction bases unmatched: 6. In germline, CDR1 is LNHDA, CDR2 SQIVND (reference sequence). DNA for the CDR3: TGTGCCAGTAGTATTAGCGGGAGCTCGGGCTACGAGCAGTACTTC. Its protein product is CASSISGSSGYEQYF.

The chain links TRBV12-5 to TRBJ2-3; D not certain. Germline-derived CDR1 and CDR2 are LGHNT and FRNRAP. V lost 1 base and J lost 6, with 8 bases in between. The CDR3 sequence is 13 residues long. The CDR3 loop reads CASGLAPTDTQYF. CDR3 in DNA: TGTGCTAGTGGTTTGGCCCCCACCGATACGCAGTATTTT.

This chain connects TRBV7-2 to TRBJ2-1; 8 bases are shared with TRBD2. Germline values: CDR1 SGHTA, CDR2 FQGNSA. V was clipped by 4 bases and J by 4 bases; unmatched bases: 6. CDR3 size: 15 residues. CDR3 sequence: CASSYYPGGYNEQFF. The CDR3 DNA sequence: TGTGCCAGCAGCTATTATCCGGGAGGGTACAATGAGCAGTTCTTC.

This clone is a singleton in its sample. V gene TRBV27 combines with J gene TRBJ2-7; D possibly corresponds to TRBD2 (6 bases). CDR1 and CDR2 (germline): MNHEY, SMNVEV (reference sequence). The V end lost 0 bases, the J end lost 2 bases, and 11 bases lay between the germline ends. This CDR3 region has 15 residues. In DNA, the CDR3 is TGTGCCAGCAGTTTATCCAGCGGGTCGACCTACGAGCAGTACTTC. Protein product: CASSLSSGSTYEQYF.

For this clone: The sample carries other DNA sequences with the same CDR3. The gene calls are TRBV9 and TRBJ2-5; TRBD1 matches 7 bases. V trimming: 0 bases; J trimming: 2 bases; junction bases outside the gene matches: 4. The CDR3 covers 15 residues. Germline V gene lookup returns CDR1 SGDLS and CDR2 YYNGEE. CDR3 DNA sequence: TGTGCCAGCAGCGTAGGAGGGACAGATCAAGAGACCCAGTACTTC. It specifies CASSVGGTDQETQYF.

J is TRBJ2-7 and V is TRBV6-1; perhaps TRBD2 as D (5 bases). Germline V CDR1 and CDR2: MNHNS, SASEGT. V was trimmed by 8 bases and J by 0 bases, leaving 8 bases between them. This CDR3 comprises 12 residues. The CDR3 DNA reads TGTGCCAGCGAGGGTGCCTCCTACGAGCAGTACTTC. It yields the protein CASEGASYEQYF.

The chain combines TRBV6-1 with TRBJ2-7; D gene uncertain. V was clipped by 2 bases and J by 3 bases, with 14 bases between them. CDR3 length: 15 residues. Looked up from germline, CDR1 is MNHNS and CDR2 is SASEGT. The CDR3 coding sequence is TGTGCCAGCAGTGAAATTAGCTTTGGTGTCTACGAGCAGTACTTC. This gives the protein CASSEISFGVYEQYF.

The V gene is TRBV6-1, the J gene TRBJ2-1; 7 bases agree with TRBD2. Trimming removed 3 bases from V and 4 bases from J; junction bases left unmatched: 6. This CDR3 is built from 15 residues. Germline-derived CDR1 and CDR2 are MNHNS and SASEGT. This CDR3 reads CASSEASGLYNEQFF. The CDR3 DNA sequence: TGTGCCAGCAGTGAGGCTAGCGGTTTATACAATGAGCAGTTCTTC.

The sample holds one count of this clone. The genes are TRBV11-3 and TRBJ2-1; 7 bases are shared with TRBD2. The CDR3 runs to 16 residues. Germline V gives CDR1 SGHNT, CDR2 YENEEA. After removal of 5 bases from V and 2 bases from J, the junction contained 9 bases not matched to a gene. This CDR3 reads CASSPSVSGTYNEQFF. CDR3 DNA: TGTGCCAGCAGCCCCTCGGTCAGCGGGACCTACAATGAGCAGTTCTTC.

This chain joins TRBV10-1 and TRBJ2-1; 8 bases are a match to TRBD2. The trim removed 2 bases at V and 8 bases at J, leaving 14 bases unmatched. The CDR3 loop spans 17 amino acids. The germline gives CDR1 WNHNN, CDR2 SYGVQD (reference sequence). This CDR3 is CASSEGDLAGRFDEQFF. In DNA form, the CDR3 reads TGCGCCAGCAGTGAGGGGGACTTAGCGGGAAGGTTTGATGAGCAGTTCTTC.

The chain carries TRBV5-1 and TRBJ1-5; no firm D call. The CDR3 has 11 residues. V was trimmed by 1 base and J by 5 bases, leaving 1 base between them. The germline V gene encodes CDR1 SGHRS and CDR2 YFSETQ. In DNA, the CDR3 is TGCGCCAGCAGCTTGTATCAGCCCCAGCATTTT. Translating it yields CASSLYQPQHF.

J is TRBJ2-1 and V is TRBV11-2; D may be TRBD1 (6 bases). The germline V gene encodes CDR1 SGHAT and CDR2 FQNNGV. Trimming shortened V by 7 bases and J by 4 bases, and 20 bases separated the two germline ends. This CDR3 spans 16 amino acids. The CDR3 reads CASTPDLTGRYNEQFF. In DNA form, the CDR3 reads TGTGCCAGCACCCCCGATTTGACAGGTCGATACAATGAGCAGTTCTTC. Based on the CDR3 plus reference TRBV11-2 and TRBJ2-1, the full variable domain is EAGVAQSPRYKIIEKRQSVAFWCNPISGHATLYWYQQILGQGPKLLIQFQNNGVVDDSQLPKDRFSAERLKGVDSTLKIQPAKLEDSAVYLCASTPDLTGRYNEQFFGPGTRLTVL.

This chain connects TRBV11-2 to TRBJ2-5; D perhaps matches TRBD2 (5 bases). CDR3 length: 13 amino acids. Germline lookup yields CDR1 SGHAT and CDR2 FQNNGV. Between the trimmed V and J ends, which lost 6 bases and 4 bases, there was a span of 12 bases. This CDR3 reads CASRSGEGETQYF. The CDR3 nucleotides are TGTGCCAGCAGATCCGGAGAGGGAGAGACCCAGTACTTC. Full variable domain (missing parts from reference TRBV11-2 and TRBJ2-5): EAGVAQSPRYKIIEKRQSVAFWCNPISGHATLYWYQQILGQGPKLLIQFQNNGVVDDSQLPKDRFSAERLKGVDSTLKIQPAKLEDSAVYLCASRSGEGETQYFGPGTRLLVL.

The V and J genes are TRBV6-6 and TRBJ1-1; D is possibly TRBD1 (5 bases). The CDR3 length is 16 residues. Per the germline V gene, CDR1 is MNHNY and CDR2 is SVGAGI (reference sequence). V shed 6 bases and J shed 0 bases, with 17 bases lying between them. The DNA for the CDR3 is TGTGCCAGCAGCTGGAGCCTCCAGGGAGTGAACACTGAAGCTTTCTTT. Its protein is CASSWSLQGVNTEAFF.

The chain employs TRBV11-2 and TRBJ2-7, with 7 bases identical to TRBD2. Looked up from germline, CDR1 is SGHAT and CDR2 is FQNNGV. The ends lost 5 bases at V and 0 bases at J; junction bases unmatched: 13. The CDR3 runs to 17 residues. The chain's CDR3 is CASSPTTSQPNSYEQYF. CDR3 DNA sequence: TGTGCCAGCAGCCCTACGACTAGCCAGCCAAACTCCTACGAGCAGTACTTC.

The CDR3 region is CASSAPGEGSYEQYF. DNA of the CDR3: TGTGCCAGCAGTGCTCCCGGGGAGGGCTCCTACGAGCAGTACTTC. This chain joins TRBV6-1 and TRBJ2-7; 7 bases are shared with TRBD2. In germline, CDR1 is MNHNS, CDR2 SASEGT. The CDR3 totals 15 residues. J gave up 0 bases and V 4 bases, and 6 bases lay outside the gene matches.

The rearrangement uses TRBV15 and TRBJ2-1; D unresolved. Germline V gene lookup returns CDR1 LNHNV and CDR2 YYDKDF (reference sequence). This CDR3 is built from 15 residues. Trimming cost V 0 bases and J 6 bases, with 12 bases left between them. The CDR3 sequence: CATSRDLRTSNEQFF. The CDR3 nucleotides read TGTGCCACCAGCAGAGATCTAAGGACGAGCAATGAGCAGTTCTTC.

This chain connects TRBV7-6 to TRBJ1-1; tentatively, D is TRBD1 (5 bases). The CDR3 runs to 16 residues. Germline CDR1 SGHVS, CDR2 FNYEAQ. Trimming took off 1 base at V and 1 base at J, with 13 bases between the two ends. CDR3 residues: CASSLGVPGPNTEAFF. CDR3 coding DNA: TGTGCCAGCAGCTTAGGTGTTCCAGGGCCGAACACTGAAGCTTTCTTT.